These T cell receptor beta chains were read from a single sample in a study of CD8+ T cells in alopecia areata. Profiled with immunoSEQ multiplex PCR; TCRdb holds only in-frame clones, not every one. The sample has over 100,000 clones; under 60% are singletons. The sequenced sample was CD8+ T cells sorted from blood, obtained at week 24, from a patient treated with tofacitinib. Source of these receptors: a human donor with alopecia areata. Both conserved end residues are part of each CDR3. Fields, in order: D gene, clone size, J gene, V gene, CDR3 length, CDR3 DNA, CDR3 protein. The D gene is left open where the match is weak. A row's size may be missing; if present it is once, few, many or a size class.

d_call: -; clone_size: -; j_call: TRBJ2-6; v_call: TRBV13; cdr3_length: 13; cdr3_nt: TGTGCCAGCACTGCGGGAGGGGCCAACGTCCTGACTTTC; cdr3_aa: CASTAGGANVLTF
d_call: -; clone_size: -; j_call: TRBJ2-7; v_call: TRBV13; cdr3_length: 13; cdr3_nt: TGTGCCAGCAGCCCCCCCTCAACCTACGAGCAGTACTTC; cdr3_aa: CASSPPSTYEQYF
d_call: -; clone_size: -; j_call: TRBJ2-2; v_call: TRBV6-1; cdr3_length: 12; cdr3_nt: TGTGCCAGCAGTGTGGGTGAAGGGGAGCTGTTTTTT; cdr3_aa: CASSVGEGELFF
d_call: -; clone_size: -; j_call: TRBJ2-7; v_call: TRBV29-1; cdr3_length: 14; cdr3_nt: TGCAGCGTCTCCATTTCGGGACGGTACTACGAGCAGTACTTC; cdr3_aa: CSVSISGRYYEQYF
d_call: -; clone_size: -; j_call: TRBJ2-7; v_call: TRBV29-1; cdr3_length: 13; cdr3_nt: TGCAGCGTTGTGGGTCGTGGAGGGAACGAGCAGTACTTC; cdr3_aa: CSVVGRGGNEQYF
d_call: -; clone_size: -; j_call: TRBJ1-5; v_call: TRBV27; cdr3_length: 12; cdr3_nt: TGTGCCAGCAGTTTACTAGGGCAGCCCCAGCATTTT; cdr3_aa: CASSLLGQPQHF
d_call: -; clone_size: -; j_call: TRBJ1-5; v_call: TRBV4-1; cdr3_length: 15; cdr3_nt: TGCGCCAGCAGCCCCACAGGGAATAGCAATCAGCCCCAGCATTTT; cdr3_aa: CASSPTGNSNQPQHF
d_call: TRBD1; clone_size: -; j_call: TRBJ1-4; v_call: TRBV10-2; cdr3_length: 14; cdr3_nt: TGCGCCAGCAATCCACAGGGGGAATTGGGAAAACTGTTTTTT; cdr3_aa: CASNPQGELGKLFF
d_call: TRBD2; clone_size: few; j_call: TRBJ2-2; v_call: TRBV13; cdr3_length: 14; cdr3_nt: TGTGCCAGCAGCTCTAGCGGGGGCCCCGGGGAGCTGTTTTTT; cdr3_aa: CASSSSGGPGELFF
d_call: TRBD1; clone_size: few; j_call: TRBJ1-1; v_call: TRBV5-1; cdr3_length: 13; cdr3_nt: TGTGCCAGCAGCTCCCAGGGGGCCACTGAAGCTTTCTTT; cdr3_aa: CASSSQGATEAFF
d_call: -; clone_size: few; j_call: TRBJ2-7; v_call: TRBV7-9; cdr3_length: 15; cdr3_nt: TGTGCCAGCAGCCCCTCTTTGGCAAGCTCCTACGAGCAGTACTTC; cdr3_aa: CASSPSLASSYEQYF
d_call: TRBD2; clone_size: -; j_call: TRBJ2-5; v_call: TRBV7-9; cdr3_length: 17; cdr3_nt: TGTGCCAGCAGGTTGGGCCGATGGGGGGGACCCAGAGAGACCCAGTACTTC; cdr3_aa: CASRLGRWGGPRETQYF
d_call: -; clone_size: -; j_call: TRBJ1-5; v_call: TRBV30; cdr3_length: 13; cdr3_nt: TGTGCCTGGAGTGTATTACGAGATCAGCCCCAGCATTTT; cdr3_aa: CAWSVLRDQPQHF
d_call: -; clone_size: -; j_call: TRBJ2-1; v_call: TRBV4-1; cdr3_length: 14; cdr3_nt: TGCGCCAGCAGCCAAGATCTGGGAGACAATGAGCAGTTCTTC; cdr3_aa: CASSQDLGDNEQFF
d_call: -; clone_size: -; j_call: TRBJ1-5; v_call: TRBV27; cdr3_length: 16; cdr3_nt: TGTGCCAGCAGTTTATCATATCTTAATAGCAATCAGCCCCAGCATTTT; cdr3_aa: CASSLSYLNSNQPQHF
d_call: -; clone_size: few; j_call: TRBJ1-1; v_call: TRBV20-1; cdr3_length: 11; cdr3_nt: TGCAGTACAGGGACGAACACTGAAGCTTTCTTT; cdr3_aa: CSTGTNTEAFF
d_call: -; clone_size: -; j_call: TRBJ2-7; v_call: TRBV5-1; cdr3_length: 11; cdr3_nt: TGCGCCAGCAGGGCCTCCTACGAGCAGTACTTC; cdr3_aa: CASRASYEQYF
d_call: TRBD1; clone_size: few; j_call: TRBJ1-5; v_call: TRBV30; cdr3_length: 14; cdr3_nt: TGTGCCTGGAGTGTTGACAGGGCGAATCAGCCCCAGCATTTT; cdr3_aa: CAWSVDRANQPQHF